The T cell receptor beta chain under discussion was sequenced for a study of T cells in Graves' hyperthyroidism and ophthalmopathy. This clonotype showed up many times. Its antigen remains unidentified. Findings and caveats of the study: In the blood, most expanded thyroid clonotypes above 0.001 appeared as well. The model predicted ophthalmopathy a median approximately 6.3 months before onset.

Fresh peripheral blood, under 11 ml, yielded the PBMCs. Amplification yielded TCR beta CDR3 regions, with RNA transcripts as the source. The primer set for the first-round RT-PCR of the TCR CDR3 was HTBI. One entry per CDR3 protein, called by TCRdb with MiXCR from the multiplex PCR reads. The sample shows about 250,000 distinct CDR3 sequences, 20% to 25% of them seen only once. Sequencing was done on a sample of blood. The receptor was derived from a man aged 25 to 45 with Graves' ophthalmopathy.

The chain's CDR3 is CAWRTSSTDTQYF. For the CDR3, the DNA is TGTGCCTGGAGGACTAGCAGCACAGATACGCAGTATTTT. V gene TRBV30 combines with J gene TRBJ2-3; TRBD2 aligns across 7 bases. V lost 3 bases, J lost 0 bases, and 0 bases stayed unmatched. In germline, CDR1 is GTSNPN, CDR2 SVGIG (reference sequence). This CDR3 is built from 13 residues.